Each of the 9 T cell receptor beta chains below was sequenced from the same sample in a study of T cell changes during pregnancy in multiple sclerosis. Sequencing was performed with immunoSEQ multiplex PCR; in TCRdb, only in-frame clones are kept and a portion is missing. This table holds tens of thousands of clones, just over 90% found once. The specimen was CD4+ T cells from peripheral blood mononuclear cells, collected in the third trimester of pregnancy. The receptors were sampled from a female donor with multiple sclerosis, enrolled in a pregnancy study.

Here the CDR3 DNA reads TGCACCAGCAGCCAACCGACCGGCTGGGACTCCCAAGGATACTATAATTCACCCCTCCACTTT. It is translated as CTSSQPTGWDSQGYYNSPLHF. The chain joins TRBV1 to TRBJ1-6. TRBV1 has pseudogene status. The CDR3 sequence is 21 residues long.

The chain has TRBV5-1 and TRBJ2-6, with TRBD1 identical over 10 bases. CDR3 length: 17 residues. Trimming took 3 bases from V and 4 from J; bases not matched to a gene: 7. CDR1 SGHRS and CDR2 YFSETQ come from the germline V gene. In DNA form, the CDR3 reads TGCGCCAGCAGCTCCGGGACAGGGGTGGGGGGGGCCAACGTCCTGACTTTC. It encodes CASSSGTGVGGANVLTF.

The chain uses TRBV7-2 and TRBJ2-3; 8 nucleotides agree with TRBD2. Trimming took 2 bases from V and 4 from J; bases not matched to a gene: 5. The CDR3 spans 15 residues. In germline, CDR1 is SGHTA, CDR2 FQGNSA. The CDR3 reads CASSLNSGGSDTQYF. The CDR3 nucleotides read TGTGCCAGCAGCTTAAACAGCGGGGGCTCAGATACGCAGTATTTT.

The chain combines TRBV28 with TRBJ2-5; weak D call: TRBD2 (6 bases). V was shortened by 6 bases and J by 5 bases, with 13 bases between the two germline ends. The germline V gene encodes CDR1 MDHEN and CDR2 SYDVKM. The CDR3 loop spans 13 amino acids. Here the CDR3 DNA reads TGTGCCAGCAGGACGGAGGGGTTGGAGACCCAGTACTTC. Translating it yields CASRTEGLETQYF.

This clone was found once. The V and J genes are TRBV2 and TRBJ2-1; the D gene is possibly TRBD1 (5 bases). Germline V lookup: CDR1 SNHLY, CDR2 FYNNEI. The V end lost 7 bases, the J end lost 6 bases, and 22 bases lay between the germline ends. The CDR3 contains 16 residues. The CDR3 region is CASTPQGRPAFNEQFF. The CDR3, as DNA: TGTGCCAGCACCCCTCAGGGCCGTCCCGCTTTCAATGAGCAGTTCTTC.

This clone was seen only once. The chain is built from TRBV12-5 and TRBJ2-1; D is possibly TRBD1 (5 bases). V lost 7 bases to trimming and J lost 3 bases, with 19 bases between them. The CDR3 length is 16 residues. The germline V gene encodes CDR1 LGHNT and CDR2 FRNRAP. As DNA, the CDR3 is TGTGCTAGTGCCCCGGACACCACTTGGAGCTACAATGAGCAGTTCTTC. It specifies CASAPDTTWSYNEQFF.

The CDR3, as DNA: TGTGCCACCGAGGAAGAGGGCAATCAGCCCCAGCATTTT. Protein sequence: CATEEEGNQPQHF. This chain connects TRBV6-1 to TRBJ1-5; D is unclear. Trimming removed 10 bases at V and 2 bases at J, with 12 bases between. The CDR3 totals 13 residues. Germline CDR1 reads MNHNS; CDR2 reads SASEGT.

Here the CDR3 reads CATSRDKGGAWETQYF. The CDR3 DNA sequence: TGTGCCACCAGCAGAGATAAAGGGGGCGCATGGGAGACCCAGTACTTC. The V gene is TRBV15, the J gene TRBJ2-5, with TRBD1 identical over 7 bases. The J segment lost 5 bases and the V segment lost 0 bases, leaving 9 bases of the junction unmatched. Germline V lookup: CDR1 LNHNV, CDR2 YYDKDF (reference sequence). The CDR3 is 16 residues long.

The rearrangement links TRBV15 to TRBJ2-5; 8 positions match TRBD2. The CDR3 extends over 15 amino acids. The V gene's germline CDR1 is LNHNV and CDR2 YYDKDF (reference sequence). V lost 1 base to trimming and J lost 4 bases; unmatched junction nucleotides: 5. The CDR3 region is CATSRGGTSIETQYF. CDR3 nucleotides: TGTGCCACCAGCAGAGGTGGGACTAGTATAGAGACCCAGTACTTC.